The 18 T cell receptor beta chains in this list originate from one sample, sequenced in a study of blood T cell repertoires in COVID-19. Here immunoSEQ multiplex PCR was the method, and the copy in TCRdb shows in-frame clones only, minus some. The table shows about 130,000 clones, with under 90% occurring only once. The sequenced material came from peripheral blood. These receptors were taken from a woman in her fifties or sixties with active or convalescent COVID-19.

The V call is TRBV5-4, the J call TRBJ2-7, with D uncertain. This CDR3 is 15 amino acids long. The ends were cut back, 0 bases at V and 3 bases at J, with 13 bases in the middle. The germline V gene has CDR1 SGHNT and CDR2 YYREEE (reference sequence). This CDR3 reads CASSLGIAQGYEQYF. CDR3 bases: TGTGCCAGCAGCTTGGGAATAGCCCAAGGCTACGAGCAGTACTTC.

The J gene is TRBJ1-6, the V gene TRBV5-1; 9 nucleotides line up with TRBD1. Per the germline V gene, CDR1 is SGHRS and CDR2 is YFSETQ. The CDR3 covers 16 residues. J gave up 5 bases and V 1 base, and 4 bases lay outside the gene matches. CDR3 loop: CASSLSGQGDNSPLHF. CDR3 bases: TGCGCCAGCAGCTTGTCGGGACAGGGAGATAATTCACCCCTCCACTTT. Based on the CDR3 plus reference TRBV5-1 and TRBJ1-6, the full variable domain is KAGVTQTPRYLIKTRGQQVTLSCSPISGHRSVSWYQQTPGQGLQFLFEYFSETQRNKGNFPGRFSGRQFSNSRSEMNVSTLELGDSALYLCASSLSGQGDNSPLHFGNGTRLTVT.

This clone was observed a few times. This rearrangement joins TRBV4-1 to TRBJ1-3; no definite D call. From germline, CDR1 is MGHRA and CDR2 YSYEKL. V was pared by 3 bases and J by 8 bases, with 8 bases between. The CDR3 is made up of 12 amino acids. The CDR3 DNA follows: TGCGCCAGCAGCCAGAGGAGTGACACCATATATTTT. This sequence encodes CASSQRSDTIYF.

The J gene is TRBJ2-7, the V gene TRBV7-9; tentatively, D is TRBD2 (6 bases). The length of the CDR3 is 17 residues. In germline, CDR1 is SEHNR, CDR2 FQNEAQ (reference sequence). Trimming cost V 5 bases and J 3 bases, with 23 bases left between them. The CDR3 nucleotides read TGTGCCAGCAGCCCCCGGGACCTGGCTAGCGCGCTCTACGAGCAGTACTTC. This gives the protein CASSPRDLASALYEQYF.

The chain recombines TRBV6-1 with TRBJ2-5; 7 nucleotides line up with TRBD2. CDR3 length equals 16 residues. The J segment lost 1 base and the V segment lost 2 bases, leaving 7 bases of the junction unmatched. Germline CDR1 and CDR2: MNHNS and SASEGT. CDR3 coding DNA: TGTGCCAGCAGTGAACTGACTAGCACCTTCCAAGAGACCCAGTACTTC. Encoded protein: CASSELTSTFQETQYF.

The chain carries TRBV5-1 and TRBJ1-1; the D gene is possibly TRBD1 (5 bases). The CDR3 is made up of 14 amino acids. In germline, CDR1 is SGHRS, CDR2 YFSETQ. Between the trimmed V and J ends, which lost 4 bases and 5 bases, there was a span of 15 bases. Here the CDR3 reads CASSPGGILTEAFF. CDR3 bases: TGCGCCAGCAGCCCCGGGGGTATTCTAACTGAAGCTTTCTTT.

V gene TRBV13 combines with J gene TRBJ2-1, with D perhaps TRBD2 (5 bases). Trimming took off 3 bases at V and 10 bases at J, with 7 bases between the two ends. Germline V gene lookup returns CDR1 PRHDT and CDR2 FYEKMQ (reference sequence). The CDR3 loop spans 11 amino acids. Here the CDR3 DNA reads TGTGCCAGCAGCTTCCGACTAGAGCAGTTCTTC. Amino acid sequence: CASSFRLEQFF.

The chain employs TRBV23-1 and TRBJ2-2; D is unclear. Being an ORF, TRBV23-1 has a function that is uncertain. Trimming took 4 bases from V and 4 from J, leaving 10 bases between them. There are 14 residues in the CDR3. CDR3 DNA sequence: TGCGCCAGCAGTCTGAACAGCCCCACCGGGGAGCTGTTTTTT. Amino acid sequence: CASSLNSPTGELFF.

The chain has TRBV6-5 and TRBJ1-6; 11 positions agree with TRBD1. CDR1 MNHEY and CDR2 SVGAGI come from the germline V gene. Losses at the gene ends were 4 bases for V and 6 bases for J; bases not matched to a gene: 2. The CDR3 totals 15 residues. The CDR3 is CASSWTGGGNSPLHF. Written as DNA, the CDR3 is TGTGCCAGCAGTTGGACAGGGGGCGGTAATTCACCCCTCCACTTT.

This clone was recorded a few times. Written as DNA, the CDR3 is TGTGCCAGCAGTGAACGGGACAGGGGGCTGAACACCGGGGAGCTGTTTTTT. Amino acids: CASSERDRGLNTGELFF. This chain connects TRBV25-1 to TRBJ2-2, with 12 positions matching TRBD1. The germline CDR1 and CDR2 sequences are MGHDK and SYGVNS. The CDR3 extends over 17 amino acids. V was clipped by 2 bases and J by 1 base; unmatched bases: 2. Full variable domain (rest looked up from reference TRBV25-1 and TRBJ2-2): EADIYQTPRYLVIGTGKKITLECSQTMGHDKMYWYQQDPGMELHLIHYSYGVNSTEKGDLSSESTVSRIRTEHFPLTLESARPSHTSQYLCASSERDRGLNTGELFFGEGSRLTVL.

The V and J genes are TRBV5-4 and TRBJ2-3, with D possibly matching TRBD2 (5 bases). Germline V lookup: CDR1 SGHNT, CDR2 YYREEE (reference sequence). CDR3 length equals 17 residues. V gave up 4 bases and J gave up 6 bases, with 24 bases separating them. CDR3 nucleotide sequence: TGTGCCAGCAGCCGGAGCGCAGCAGCTAGGGTAGCGGATACGCAGTATTTT. Translated: CASSRSAAARVADTQYF.

J is TRBJ1-2 and V is TRBV28; D may be TRBD1 (5 bases). This CDR3 is built from 15 residues. Germline V gene data show CDR1 as MDHEN and CDR2 as SYDVKM. The V and J ends lost 2 bases and 6 bases respectively, with 16 bases between them. This chain's CDR3 is CASSLGAGGADGYTF. CDR3 in DNA: TGTGCCAGCAGTTTAGGGGCTGGTGGGGCGGATGGCTACACCTTC.

The gene calls are TRBV12-3 or TRBV12-4 and TRBJ1-5; 7 bases align to TRBD1. The V gene end was trimmed by 6 bases and the J gene end by 5 bases; junction bases not matched to a gene: 1. CDR3 length equals 12 residues. CDR3 coding DNA: TGTGCCAGCAGCCAGGGGGATCAGCCCCAGCATTTT. It is translated as CASSQGDQPQHF.

The rearrangement uses TRBV5-4 and TRBJ2-1, with unresolved D. Germline-derived CDR1 and CDR2 are SGHNT and YYREEE (reference sequence). The CDR3 length is 12 residues. Trimming removed 2 bases at V and 9 bases at J, with 9 bases between. CDR3 in amino acids: CASSFPLGEQFF. CDR3 nucleotide sequence: TGTGCCAGCAGCTTTCCTCTCGGTGAGCAGTTCTTC.

The chain carries TRBV4-3 and TRBJ2-2; D is perhaps TRBD2 (7 bases). This CDR3 comprises 18 residues. The ends were cut back, 5 bases at V and 9 bases at J, with 28 bases in the middle. Germline V gene lookup returns CDR1 LGHNA and CDR2 YSLEER. CDR3 DNA sequence: TGCGCCAGCAGCACCCGATGGGGGGCGGGAGCGATGACCTGGGAGCTGTTTTTT. It codes for CASSTRWGAGAMTWELFF.

This chain links TRBV28 with TRBJ2-7, with 8 bases identical to TRBD1. The CDR3 runs 14 residues. Germline V gene data show CDR1 as MDHEN and CDR2 as SYDVKM. J was trimmed by 5 bases and V by 3 bases; bases with no gene match: 6. Written as DNA, the CDR3 is TGTGCCAGCAGTTTCTCAGGACAGGGACACGAGCAGTACTTC. Translating gives CASSFSGQGHEQYF.

The chain links TRBV5-1 to TRBJ1-4; TRBD1 agrees at 8 bases. The CDR3 is 15 residues long. The trim removed 0 bases at V and 8 bases at J, leaving 6 bases unmatched. Germline V gene data show CDR1 as SGHRS and CDR2 as YFSETQ. CDR3 bases: TGCGCCAGCAGCTTGGCCTCAGGGGGCAGCGAAAAACTGTTTTTT. It codes for CASSLASGGSEKLFF.

A single count supports this clone. This rearrangement joins TRBV4-1 to TRBJ2-7, with a tentative D call TRBD1 (6 bases). CDR1 and CDR2 (germline): MGHRA, YSYEKL. Between the trimmed V and J ends, which lost 0 bases and 3 bases, there was a span of 12 bases. The CDR3 covers 15 residues. Written as DNA, the CDR3 is TGCGCCAGCAGCCAAGACCAGGGGTTCCTCTACGAGCAGTACTTC. Translating it yields CASSQDQGFLYEQYF.